What follows are 11 T cell receptor beta chains derived from one specimen sequenced in a study of shared clonotypes between healthy human individuals (dated by TCRdb to 2019 to 2021). The library was produced with the immunoSEQ multiplex PCR assay. As stored in TCRdb, this immuneACCESS dataset retains in-frame rearrangements with V and J assigned. A fraction of the clones does not appear; measured against another copy, unresolved V genes explain less than half of the discrepancy, and the remainder lacks a known reason. This sample holds about 680,000 clones; around 78% were observed only once. The ten biggest clones cover around 1.7% of the sample. The sample was memory CD4+ T cells sorted from blood. Read against the paper, the sample's cell subset or site label means: CD45RA-negative fraction. Receptor source: a young woman in good health.

CDR3 DNA sequence: TGTGCCTGGAGTGTGGTAAGGGGGAACACTGAAGCTTTCTTT. Protein: CAWSVVRGNTEAFF. The V and J genes are TRBV30 and TRBJ1-1, with D possibly being TRBD1 (5 bases). Germline CDR1 GTSNPN, CDR2 SVGIG (reference sequence). Trimming took 0 bases from V and 1 from J, leaving 9 bases between them. This CDR3 spans 14 amino acids.

The chain combines TRBV5-1 with TRBJ2-7; possible D gene TRBD1, 6 bases. Germline values: CDR1 SGHRS, CDR2 YFSETQ. CDR3 length: 15 amino acids. Trimming removed 4 bases from V and 4 bases from J, with 18 bases in between. The CDR3 DNA reads as TGCGCCAGCAGCCCGGTCACCGGGACACATTACGAGCAGTACTTC. Protein sequence: CASSPVTGTHYEQYF.

The chain joins TRBV5-1 to TRBJ2-2; a weak D match, TRBD2 (5 bases). There are 17 residues in the CDR3. Germline lookup yields CDR1 SGHRS and CDR2 YFSETQ. V lost 0 bases, J lost 0 bases, and 12 bases lay in between. The CDR3 protein is CASSLGVLAANTGELFF. In DNA form, the CDR3 reads TGCGCCAGCAGCTTGGGGGTTCTAGCAGCGAACACCGGGGAGCTGTTTTTT.

This clone has more than one count but fewer than ten. Additional DNA sequences in this sample encode the identical CDR3. The V call is TRBV9, the J call TRBJ2-7; 9 bases are a match to TRBD1. The CDR3 totals 14 residues. The germline CDR1 and CDR2 sequences are SGDLS and YYNGEE. J was trimmed by 2 bases and V by 5 bases; bases with no gene match: 5. The CDR3 region is CASSPGQGAYEQYF. For the CDR3, the DNA is TGTGCCAGCAGTCCGGGACAGGGCGCCTACGAGCAGTACTTC.

The chain joins TRBV2 to TRBJ1-1, with D uncertain. Germline loops: CDR1 SNHLY, CDR2 FYNNEI. The CDR3 loop spans 13 amino acids. V lost 7 bases, J lost 2 bases, and 11 bases lay in between. This chain's CDR3 is CASTSDFNTEAFF. The DNA for the CDR3 is TGTGCCAGCACCTCCGACTTTAACACTGAAGCTTTCTTT.

The chain joins TRBV28 to TRBJ2-3; TRBD1 agrees at 10 bases. V trimming: 7 bases; J trimming: 4 bases; junction bases outside the gene matches: 11. Germline CDR1 and CDR2: MDHEN and SYDVKM. The CDR3 runs to 16 residues. The CDR3, as DNA: TGTGCCAGCACCCACGCCGGGACAGGGGTTTCAGATACGCAGTATTTT. It is translated as CASTHAGTGVSDTQYF.

This chain connects TRBV18 to TRBJ2-1, with 9 bases matching TRBD2. V shed 6 bases, J shed 2 bases, and the junction held 2 bases outside the gene matches. Per the germline V gene, CDR1 is KGHSH and CDR2 is LQKENI. The CDR3 is 14 amino acids. CDR3 DNA sequence: TGTGCCAGCTCGACTAGCGGTACCTACAATGAGCAGTTCTTC. It encodes CASSTSGTYNEQFF.

The J gene is TRBJ2-5, the V gene TRBV2, with D possibly being TRBD1 (7 bases). The V gene's germline CDR1 is SNHLY and CDR2 FYNNEI. This CDR3 has 13 amino acids. The V end was cut by 3 bases, the J end by 6 bases, with 11 bases between. CDR3 loop: CASSEEGAKTQYF. The CDR3 region has the DNA TGTGCCAGCAGTGAGGAGGGGGCGAAGACCCAGTACTTC.

This chain connects TRBV6-1 to TRBJ1-2, with a tentative D call TRBD1 (5 bases). Trimming took off 6 bases at V and 4 bases at J, with 15 bases between the two ends. This CDR3 spans 14 amino acids. CDR1 is MNHNS, CDR2 SASEGT, per germline. CDR3 loop: CASRFSQELYGYTF. CDR3 coding DNA: TGTGCCAGCAGGTTTTCACAGGAGCTCTATGGCTACACCTTC.

This clone was found many times. This rearrangement joins TRBV19 to TRBJ1-2; TRBD1 is a possible D gene (5 bases). The germline gives CDR1 LNHDA, CDR2 SQIVND (reference sequence). The CDR3 has 13 residues. Trimming pared 3 bases from V and 6 bases from J, leaving 11 bases between. The CDR3, as DNA: TGTGCCAGTAGTATCCCAGGGTCAAATGGCTACACCTTC. Translation gives CASSIPGSNGYTF. Full variable domain (rest looked up from reference TRBV19 and TRBJ1-2): DGGITQSPKYLFRKEGQNVTLSCEQNLNHDAMYWYRQDPGQGLRLIYYSQIVNDFQKGDIAEGYSVSREKKESFPLTVTSAQKNPTAFYLCASSIPGSNGYTFGSGTRLTVV.

The V call is TRBV4-1, the J call TRBJ1-2, with D possibly matching TRBD1 (5 bases). The CDR3 is 14 amino acids. Germline V lookup: CDR1 MGHRA, CDR2 YSYEKL. V shed 4 bases and J shed 6 bases, with 15 bases lying between them. CDR3 residues: CASSPPGAVHGYTF. The DNA of the CDR3 is TGCGCCAGCAGCCCTCCTGGGGCCGTCCATGGCTACACCTTC.